Listed below are T cell receptor beta chains from one sample, sequenced in a study of T cells in localized non-small cell lung cancer. Sequencing used immunoSEQ multiplex PCR; TCRdb keeps in-frame clones, though not all of them. The table lists around 25,000 clones, around 88% of them singletons. Specimen: peripheral blood, collected before any cancer treatment. Source of these receptors: a male donor at least 60 years old with stage II squamous cell lung carcinoma. The CDR3 runs from the conserved cysteine through the conserved F or W. A D gene is named only where the DNA matches it firmly. Expanded clones get a size class; other rows say once, few or many, or leave the size out.

>-|-|TRBJ2-2|TRBV18
CASSVRTATGELFF
TGTGCCAGCTCAGTCCGGACAGCCACCGGGGAGCTGTTTTTT
>-|-|TRBJ1-3|TRBV18
CASSPLGQFVSGNTIYF
TGTGCCAGCTCACCTTTGGGACAATTCGTCTCTGGAAACACCATATATTTT
>-|TRBD2|TRBJ2-3|TRBV29-1
CSVEPTGGDTQYF
TGCAGCGTTGAACCGACGGGGGGAGATACGCAGTATTTT
>-|-|TRBJ1-1|TRBV2
CASSKMSGSNTEAFF
TGTGCCAGCAGTAAGATGAGCGGTTCAAACACTGAAGCTTTCTTT
>-|-|TRBJ2-1|TRBV6-6
CASSYSEGNEQFF
TGTGCCAGCAGTTACTCCGAGGGCAATGAGCAGTTCTTC
>-|TRBD2|TRBJ2-4|TRBV11-2
CASRRLAGGRDIQYF
TGTGCCAGCAGAAGACTAGCGGGGGGCCGAGACATTCAGTACTTC
>-|-|TRBJ1-6|TRBV28
CASSLSYRVSPLHF
TGTGCCAGCAGTTTATCGTACAGGGTTTCACCCCTCCACTTT
>-|TRBD2|TRBJ2-1|TRBV4-3
CASSLQRGDFYNEQFF
TGCGCCAGCAGCCTACAGCGGGGCGACTTCTACAATGAGCAGTTCTTC
>-|TRBD1|TRBJ2-7|TRBV19
CASSGPRGYYEQYF
TGTGCCAGTAGTGGTCCCAGGGGGTACTACGAGCAGTACTTC
>-|-|TRBJ2-3|TRBV6-5
CASRPPGGSDTQYF
TGTGCCAGCAGGCCTCCCGGGGGTTCAGATACGCAGTATTTT
>-|-|TRBJ1-1|TRBV5-4
CASSPKTQGPGTEAFF
TGTGCCAGCAGCCCTAAGACTCAGGGTCCGGGCACTGAAGCTTTCTTT
>-|TRBD1|TRBJ1-2|TRBV29-1
CSGGTGYGYTF
TGCAGCGGCGGGACAGGGTACGGCTACACCTTC
>-|-|TRBJ1-6|TRBV25-1
CASKRVRGSPLHF
TGTGCCAGCAAAAGGGTGAGGGGTTCACCCCTCCACTTT
>-|TRBD2|TRBJ2-5|TRBV5-4
CASSLAAGGVSETQYF
TGTGCCAGCAGCTTGGCCGCGGGGGGAGTGTCAGAGACCCAGTACTTC
>-|-|TRBJ2-7|TRBV10-1
CASSESIRASYEQYF
TGCGCCAGCAGTGAGTCTATCAGGGCCTCCTACGAGCAGTACTTC
>few|-|TRBJ2-1|TRBV7-9
CASSPLGSSYNEQFF
TGTGCCAGCAGCCCTCTAGGGAGCTCCTACAATGAGCAGTTCTTC
>-|-|TRBJ1-1|TRBV6-1
CASSKLVANTEAFF
TGTGCCAGCAGCAAATTAGTGGCAAACACTGAAGCTTTCTTT
>-|TRBD1|TRBJ1-1|TRBV6-4
CASSATPGQGEAFF
TGTGCCAGCAGTGCCACTCCGGGACAGGGTGAAGCTTTCTTT
>-|-|TRBJ1-2|TRBV7-2
CASSMKDKHGYTF
TGTGCCAGCAGTATGAAGGACAAGCATGGCTACACCTTC
>once|-|TRBJ2-3|TRBV19
CASTPSRILDTQYF
TGTGCCAGTACCCCGAGCAGGATTCTAGATACGCAGTATTTT
>-|TRBD1|TRBJ1-5|TRBV19
CASSKQGEREQPQHF
TGTGCCAGTAGCAAACAGGGGGAAAGAGAACAGCCCCAGCATTTT
>few|TRBD1|TRBJ1-5|TRBV6-1
CASSEGTGEFQPQHF
TGTGCCAGCAGTGAAGGGACAGGGGAATTCCAGCCCCAGCATTTT
>few|-|TRBJ2-7|TRBV19
CASSLAGSSYEQYF
TGTGCCAGTAGTCTCGCGGGGAGCTCCTACGAGCAGTACTTC
>-|-|TRBJ1-3|TRBV4-1
CASSQDRVGQFSGSSGNTIYF
TGCGCCAGCAGCCAAGATCGGGTAGGACAGTTTTCTGGAAGCTCTGGAAACACCATATATTTT
>-|TRBD1|TRBJ2-7|TRBV27
CASSLRQGASVQYF
TGTGCCAGCAGCCTTAGACAGGGGGCTAGCGTGCAGTACTTC
>-|-|TRBJ1-2|TRBV7-9
CASSSPGDGNYGYTF
TGTGCCAGCAGCTCCCCTGGGGACGGCAACTATGGCTACACCTTC
>few|-|TRBJ1-2|TRBV4-2
CASSQGQPNYGYTF
TGTGCCAGCAGCCAAGGACAGCCCAACTATGGCTACACCTTC
>-|TRBD1|TRBJ2-7|TRBV4-1
CASSQGVQGALSYEQYF
TGCGCCAGCAGCCAAGGGGTCCAGGGGGCTCTATCCTACGAGCAGTACTTC
>-|TRBD2|TRBJ2-3|TRBV18
CASSKDLAGGPNTDTQYF
TGTGCCAGCTCAAAGGACCTAGCGGGAGGGCCGAACACAGATACGCAGTATTTT
>-|-|TRBJ1-2|TRBV7-9
CASSLSDYGYTF
TGTGCCAGCAGCTTATCCGACTATGGCTACACCTTC
>once|-|TRBJ2-3|TRBV5-4
CASSFKAQGGPTDTQYF
TGTGCCAGCAGCTTTAAAGCCCAGGGGGGGCCGACAGATACGCAGTATTTT
>-|-|TRBJ1-3|TRBV5-4
CASSLGTDRPGNTIYF
TGTGCCAGCAGCTTGGGAACGGATAGACCTGGAAACACCATATATTTT
>-|-|TRBJ2-3|TRBV25-1
CASSEGGRTDTQYF
TGTGCCAGCAGTGAAGGAGGGAGGACAGATACGCAGTATTTT
>-|-|TRBJ2-3|TRBV14
CASSQVRRDTDTQYF
TGTGCCAGCAGCCAAGTAAGGCGGGACACAGATACGCAGTATTTT
>-|-|TRBJ1-3|TRBV20-1
CSARDSNTIYF
TGCAGTGCTAGAGATAGCAACACCATATATTTT
>-|-|TRBJ2-7|TRBV6-1
CASGYTYEQYF
TGTGCCAGCGGGTACACGTACGAGCAGTACTTC
>-|-|TRBJ2-3|TRBV9
CASSPNPQGKGTQYF
TGTGCCAGCAGCCCAAACCCCCAGGGTAAGGGGACGCAGTATTTT
>-|TRBD2|TRBJ2-2|TRBV6-6
CASSFGTSGNTGELFF
TGTGCCAGCAGTTTTGGGACTAGCGGAAACACCGGGGAGCTGTTTTTT
>-|-|TRBJ1-5|TRBV7-8
CASSRLDRFNQPQHF
TGTGCCAGCAGCCGCCTAGACAGGTTTAATCAGCCCCAGCATTTT